This T cell receptor beta chain originates from a study of T cell changes during pregnancy in multiple sclerosis. Data came from immunoSEQ multiplex PCR; TCRdb stores just in-frame clones and leaves some out. The repertoire holds over 60,000 clones, roughly 91% seen once, with around 0.64% in the top ten. V was trimmed by 0 bases and J by 7 bases, leaving 8 bases between them. This CDR3 spans 13 amino acids. Germline V CDR1 and CDR2: SGDLS, YYNGEE. This material consisted of peripheral blood, taken in the third trimester of pregnancy. The chain recombines TRBV9 with TRBJ2-1, with D uncertain. The receptor comes from a female donor in good health, enrolled as a control in a pregnancy study. CDR3 sequence (DNA): TGTGCCAGCAGCGTAGGGGTGCGGAATGAGCAGTTCTTC. This gives the protein CASSVGVRNEQFF.